What follows are 13 T cell receptor beta chains derived from one specimen sequenced in a study of beta chain features in type 1 diabetes. Every isolated RNA sample was fully reverse transcribed, so sequencing captured expressed TCRB transcripts. The protocol was immunoSEQ multiplex PCR, while the TCRdb copy is restricted to in-frame clones and leaves out a portion. This repertoire shows 200,000 to 300,000 clones, approximately 70% found once; its top ten account for approximately 0.053%. Sequencing used naive CD4+ T cells from blood. The receptor source for this set is a man younger than 45 in good health.

The CDR3, as DNA: TGTGCCAGCAGCTTAGGGGCCGGGACACCGAACACTGAAGCTTTCTTT. This codes for CASSLGAGTPNTEAFF. The chain is built from TRBV7-9 and TRBJ1-1; D perhaps matches TRBD1 (6 bases). CDR3 size: 16 residues. CDR1 and CDR2 (germline): SEHNR, FQNEAQ (reference sequence). The germline V and J ends were trimmed by 1 base and 1 base, with 13 bases remaining between them.

V gene TRBV7-2 combines with J gene TRBJ2-3; no reliable D call. Trimming stripped 5 bases from V and 3 bases from J, with 6 bases between. Germline V gene data show CDR1 as SGHTA and CDR2 as FQGNSA. This CDR3 has 12 residues. The CDR3 region has the DNA TGTGCCAGCAGCCCTGTTACAGATACGCAGTATTTT. It is translated as CASSPVTDTQYF.

This clone was seen more than once but under ten times. V gene TRBV30 combines with J gene TRBJ2-7, with D perhaps assigned TRBD1 or TRBD2 (5 bases each). Germline assignment: CDR1 GTSNPN and CDR2 SVGIG (reference sequence). The CDR3 is 15 amino acids. Deletions cut 0 bases from V and 0 bases from J, with 12 bases between. Here the CDR3 DNA reads TGTGCCTGGAGTGTTCCGGGGCAGGGCTCCTACGAGCAGTACTTC. Translating gives CAWSVPGQGSYEQYF.

The chain carries TRBV5-4 and TRBJ2-1; D is possibly TRBD1 (6 bases). The CDR3 runs 14 residues. V was clipped by 0 bases and J by 10 bases, with 14 bases between them. Looked up from germline, CDR1 is SGHNT and CDR2 is YYREEE (reference sequence). DNA of the CDR3: TGTGCCAGCAGCTTGGATCCGGACAGTAACGAGCAGTTCTTC. Its protein product is CASSLDPDSNEQFF.

J is TRBJ2-7 and V is TRBV9; the D is unclear. Between the trimmed V and J ends, which lost 0 bases and 2 bases, there was a span of 9 bases. Germline values: CDR1 SGDLS, CDR2 YYNGEE. This CDR3 is built from 14 residues. The CDR3 loop is CASSVAQFPYEQYF. Here the CDR3 DNA reads TGTGCCAGCAGCGTAGCACAGTTCCCCTACGAGCAGTACTTC.

V usage is TRBV25-1 and J usage is TRBJ2-7; possible D gene TRBD1, 5 bases. The CDR3 sequence is 13 residues long. CDR1 is MGHDK and CDR2 is SYGVNS in the germline V gene. V was shortened by 5 bases and J by 2 bases, with 10 bases between the two germline ends. This CDR3 reads CASSPTATYEQYF. The CDR3 DNA sequence: TGTGCCAGCAGTCCGACAGCTACCTACGAGCAGTACTTC.

This chain joins TRBV4-2 and TRBJ1-6, with TRBD1 matching 9 bases. Losses at the gene ends were 3 bases for V and 10 bases for J; bases not matched to a gene: 7. The germline gives CDR1 LGHNA, CDR2 YNFKEQ. The CDR3 has 15 amino acids. This CDR3 reads CASSQRTGAQSPLHF. The CDR3 bases are TGTGCCAGCAGCCAGAGGACAGGGGCGCAATCACCCCTCCACTTT.

CDR3 sequence: CTSSQVIAGGPQYF. The CDR3 DNA reads as TGCACCAGCAGCCAAGTAATAGCGGGGGGGCCCCAGTACTTC. V gene TRBV1 combines with J gene TRBJ2-5; the D call of TRBD2 is as the table states it, not checked on the DNA. TRBV1 is a recognized pseudogene. The CDR3 runs 14 residues.

There are a few counts of this clone. The CDR3 sequence is CAWSGTSRRTDTQYF. The CDR3 nucleotides are TGTGCCTGGAGCGGGACTTCGAGGAGGACAGATACGCAGTATTTT. The chain couples TRBV30 to TRBJ2-3, with D perhaps TRBD2 (6 bases). CDR1 is GTSNPN, CDR2 SVGIG, per germline (reference sequence). CDR3 length: 15 amino acids. Trimming removed 3 bases from V and 3 bases from J, with 16 bases in between. The whole variable domain, remainder taken from reference TRBV30 and TRBJ2-3, is SQTIHQWPATLVQPVGSPLSLECTVEGTSNPNLYWYRQAAGRGLQLLFYSVGIGQISSEVPQNLSASRPQDRQFILSSKKLLLSDSGFYLCAWSGTSRRTDTQYFGPGTRLTVL.

This rearrangement joins TRBV15 to TRBJ2-4; perhaps TRBD2 as D (6 bases). Deletions cut 8 bases from V and 0 bases from J, with 14 bases between. The germline CDR1 and CDR2 sequences are LNHNV and YYDKDF (reference sequence). The CDR3 totals 15 residues. CDR3: CATGGTQGAKNIQYF. The CDR3, as DNA: TGTGCCACCGGGGGGACCCAGGGAGCCAAAAACATTCAGTACTTC.

This chain connects TRBV11-2 to TRBJ2-1; TRBD2 aligns across 9 bases. The V gene end was trimmed by 1 base and the J gene end by 2 bases; junction bases not matched to a gene: 0. The CDR3 runs 15 residues. In germline, CDR1 is SGHAT, CDR2 FQNNGV. CDR3 DNA: TGTGCCAGCAGCTTAGGACTAGCGGCCTACAATGAGCAGTTCTTC. Translated: CASSLGLAAYNEQFF.

V gene TRBV4-2 combines with J gene TRBJ2-6; D unclear. Germline CDR1 is LGHNA and CDR2 is YNFKEQ. This CDR3 is 14 amino acids long. V lost 5 bases and J 0 bases, leaving 5 bases between the germline ends. The chain's CDR3 is CASSYSSGANVLTF. The DNA for the CDR3 is TGTGCCAGCAGCTACAGCTCTGGGGCCAACGTCCTGACTTTC.

In this sample, this clone turned up a few times. V and J are TRBV15 and TRBJ2-7; 9 bases are shared with TRBD1. Germline V gene lookup returns CDR1 LNHNV and CDR2 YYDKDF (reference sequence). Germline trimming cut 4 bases from V and 0 bases from J; bases unmatched to any gene: 7. There are 16 residues in the CDR3. This chain's CDR3 is CATSIWGTGTSYEQYF. CDR3 coding DNA: TGTGCCACCAGCATCTGGGGGACAGGGACCTCCTACGAGCAGTACTTC.